These 23 T cell receptor beta chains originate from one sample sequenced in a study of T cell clones after liver transplantation. TCRdb's table, derived via immunoSEQ multiplex PCR, lists solely in-frame clones and lacks some. The data show about 120,000 clones, with less than 95% seen just once and approximately 0.88% held by the top ten. Sequences were derived from CD4+ T cells from blood, sampled 12 months after liver transplant. The receptor set was obtained from a human patient who received a liver transplant. Some T cells could come from the graft donor.

As for this clone: One junction end does not reproduce the germline sequence, and a read error may be involved. The gene calls are TRBV5-1 and TRBJ1-5, with D unresolved. The germline V gene encodes CDR1 SGHRS and CDR2 YFSETQ. The CDR3 runs to 13 residues. The CDR3 spells CASSLAPDQPQHF. The DNA for the CDR3 is TGCGCCAGCAGCTTGGCCCCAGATCAACCCCAGCATTTT.

The chain links TRBV4-2 to TRBJ2-7; no reliable D call. Germline CDR1 and CDR2: LGHNA and YNFKEQ. V was trimmed by 0 bases and J by 1 base, leaving 10 bases between them. The CDR3 covers 15 residues. Written as DNA, the CDR3 is TGTGCCAGCAGCCAAGAGGCGGTCCCTTCCTACGAGCAGTACTTC. This encodes CASSQEAVPSYEQYF.

The V gene is TRBV27, the J gene TRBJ2-2, with TRBD2 as a possible D gene (6 bases). CDR1 and CDR2 from the germline V gene are MNHEY and SMNVEV (reference sequence). The CDR3 totals 13 residues. The V end was cut by 6 bases, the J end by 3 bases, with 8 bases between. CDR3 coding DNA: TGTGCCAGCAGAACTAGCCACACCGGGGAGCTGTTTTTT. Translation gives CASRTSHTGELFF.

The V and J genes are TRBV7-9 and TRBJ2-7, with D perhaps matching TRBD1 or TRBD2 (5 bases each). In germline, CDR1 is SEHNR, CDR2 FQNEAQ (reference sequence). V gave up 2 bases and J gave up 2 bases, with 7 bases separating them. This CDR3 region has 13 residues. The CDR3 reads CASSLRDAYEQYF. CDR3 DNA sequence: TGTGCCAGCAGCTTAAGGGACGCCTACGAGCAGTACTTC.

This sequence joins TRBV9 and TRBJ1-1; D is possibly TRBD1 (6 bases). Trimming cost V 1 base and J 5 bases, with 9 bases left between them. Germline lookup yields CDR1 SGDLS and CDR2 YYNGEE. The CDR3 extends over 13 amino acids. DNA for the CDR3: TGTGCCAGCAGCGTACAGGGGCGGACTGAAGCTTTCTTT. Translated, it gives CASSVQGRTEAFF.

This rearrangement joins TRBV6-1 to TRBJ1-5, with a possible D match to TRBD1 (6 bases). The ends were cut back, 5 bases at V and 1 base at J, with 12 bases in the middle. Germline CDR1 reads MNHNS; CDR2 reads SASEGT. The CDR3 runs 15 residues. CDR3 coding DNA: TGTGCCAGCAGTCACAGGGAGGTAAGCAATCAGCCCCAGCATTTT. It codes for CASSHREVSNQPQHF.

In nucleotides, the CDR3 is TGTGCCAGCGGACCGGGACAGGGTCCAGATACGCAGTATTTT. Translated, it gives CASGPGQGPDTQYF. The chain recombines TRBV5-4 with TRBJ2-3; 9 bases are shared with TRBD1. Germline V lookup: CDR1 SGHNT, CDR2 YYREEE (reference sequence). There are 14 residues in the CDR3. V lost 7 bases to trimming and J lost 4 bases; unmatched junction nucleotides: 7.

Notes on this clone: A read error may produce the germline difference seen at one junction end. The V gene is TRBV2, the J gene TRBJ2-3; TRBD2 aligns across 10 bases. Per germline, CDR1 SNHLY and CDR2 FYNNEI. The CDR3 is 15 amino acids. The CDR3 sequence is CASTEQAGGPDTQYF. In nucleotides, the CDR3 is TGTGCCAGCACTGAACAAGCGGGAGGGCCAGATACGCAGTATTTT.

This chain links TRBV7-8 with TRBJ2-5; D gene ambiguous. V lost 0 bases and J lost 5, with 7 bases in between. Germline V gives CDR1 SGHVS, CDR2 FQNEAQ. The CDR3 contains 13 residues. CDR3 in DNA: TGTGCCAGCAGCTTAGCCCCTCTCGAGACCCAGTACTTC. It specifies CASSLAPLETQYF.

About this clone itself: At one end, the junction sequence differs from germline, possibly due to a read error. The chain carries TRBV7-8 and TRBJ2-5, with D possibly called TRBD1 or TRBD2 (5 bases each). CDR1 and CDR2 from the germline V gene are SGHVS and FQNEAQ. The CDR3 runs to 14 residues. The CDR3 DNA is TGTGCCAGCAGCTTAGACCGAGGGGTACGCGGCCAGGACTTC. Protein product: CASSLDRGVRGQDF.

This clone has a single count. This sequence joins TRBV2 and TRBJ1-4; possibly TRBD1 for D (5 bases). V lost 2 bases to trimming and J lost 0 bases, with 10 bases between them. The CDR3 is 16 amino acids. Germline-derived CDR1 and CDR2 are SNHLY and FYNNEI. This CDR3 reads CASSERGIATNEKLFF. CDR3 coding DNA: TGTGCCAGCAGTGAAAGGGGTATAGCAACTAATGAAAAACTGTTTTTT.

This clone has only a few counts. The chain combines TRBV28 with TRBJ2-7; the D call may be TRBD1 or TRBD2 (7 bases each). This CDR3 comprises 15 residues. From germline, CDR1 is MDHEN and CDR2 SYDVKM. V lost 4 bases, J lost 5 bases, and 18 bases lay in between. The CDR3 is CASSSPWEGADEQYF. As DNA, the CDR3 is TGTGCCAGCAGTTCACCCTGGGAGGGGGCTGACGAGCAGTACTTC.

This chain links TRBV29-1 with TRBJ1-5; TRBD1 aligns across 7 bases. The length of the CDR3 is 13 residues. Per the germline V gene, CDR1 is SQVTM and CDR2 is ANQGSEA. Trimming removed 6 bases from V and 5 bases from J; junction bases left unmatched: 7. CDR3 DNA: TGCAGCGTAGCGGCAGGGGGGGATCAGCCCCAGCATTTT. Its protein product is CSVAAGGDQPQHF.

This sequence joins TRBV2 and TRBJ2-2; 8 nucleotides match TRBD2. This CDR3 is 14 amino acids long. V trimming: 8 bases; J trimming: 6 bases; junction bases outside the gene matches: 8. CDR1 is SNHLY, CDR2 FYNNEI, per germline. Here the CDR3 DNA reads TGTGCCAGCGGTCGTGGCGGGAGGTCCGGGGAGCTGTTTTTT. Residues: CASGRGGRSGELFF. Full variable domain (rest looked up from reference TRBV2 and TRBJ2-2): EPEVTQTPSHQVTQMGQEVILRCVPISNHLYFYWYRQILGQKVEFLVSFYNNEISEKSEIFDDQFSVERPDGSNFTLKIRSTKLEDSAMYFCASGRGGRSGELFFGEGSRLTVL.

This rearrangement joins TRBV7-2 to TRBJ1-5; no firm D call. Germline CDR1 is SGHTA and CDR2 is FQGNSA. This CDR3 is built from 14 residues. Trimming pared 4 bases from V and 1 base from J, leaving 8 bases between. CDR3 coding DNA: TGTGCCAGCAGCTCTTATATGAGCAATCAGCCCCAGCATTTT. Its protein product is CASSSYMSNQPQHF.

The chain links TRBV5-1 to TRBJ2-3; D might be TRBD1 (5 bases). The CDR3 length is 13 residues. V lost 5 bases and J lost 3, with 10 bases in between. Per germline, CDR1 SGHRS and CDR2 YFSETQ. The CDR3 DNA follows: TGCGCCAGCAGTTCTCCAGGGACAGATACGCAGTATTTT. Translated, it gives CASSSPGTDTQYF. The full variable domain, in which reference TRBV5-1 and TRBJ2-3 provide the parts outside the CDR3, is KAGVTQTPRYLIKTRGQQVTLSCSPISGHRSVSWYQQTPGQGLQFLFEYFSETQRNKGNFPGRFSGRQFSNSRSEMNVSTLELGDSALYLCASSSPGTDTQYFGPGTRLTVL.

This chain uses TRBV19 with TRBJ1-5, with 9 nucleotides matching TRBD1. The CDR3 has 13 amino acids. V gave up 6 bases and J gave up 4 bases; unmatched junction bases: 1. Per the germline V gene, CDR1 is LNHDA and CDR2 is SQIVND (reference sequence). CDR3 amino acids: CASSGTGNQPQHF. In DNA, the CDR3 is TGTGCCAGTAGCGGGACAGGGAATCAGCCCCAGCATTTT.

CDR3 DNA sequence: TGTGCCAGTAGTATCTTTGGGGGCAGGCCCCTCTCTGGGGCCAACGTCCTGACTTTC. Residues: CASSIFGGRPLSGANVLTF. The genes are TRBV19 and TRBJ2-6; possibly TRBD1 for D (6 bases). CDR3 length equals 19 residues. V lost 3 bases and J lost 0, with 18 bases in between. Germline loops: CDR1 LNHDA, CDR2 SQIVND (reference sequence).

The V and J genes are TRBV27 and TRBJ2-1; 9 bases are shared with TRBD1. CDR1 and CDR2 (germline): MNHEY, SMNVEV (reference sequence). The J segment lost 2 bases and the V segment lost 5 bases, leaving 4 bases of the junction unmatched. CDR3 length: 15 amino acids. In DNA form, the CDR3 reads TGTGCCAGCAGTCATCGACAGGGGGCCTACAATGAGCAGTTCTTC. This sequence encodes CASSHRQGAYNEQFF.

This chain uses TRBV4-3 with TRBJ2-1; D remains ambiguous. The CDR3 is 17 residues long. The germline V gene encodes CDR1 LGHNA and CDR2 YSLEER. V was pared by 0 bases and J by 3 bases, with 15 bases between. DNA for the CDR3: TGCGCCAGCAGCCAAGATGGTCGCCCCTATGGCTACAATGAGCAGTTCTTC. Translating gives CASSQDGRPYGYNEQFF.

This chain links TRBV12-5 with TRBJ2-3, with TRBD2 matching 8 bases. This CDR3 spans 15 amino acids. Unmatched junction bases numbered 8, after V lost 6 bases and J lost 3 bases. Germline lookup yields CDR1 LGHNT and CDR2 FRNRAP. The CDR3 reads CASGWAGGTTDTQYF. CDR3 nucleotide sequence: TGTGCTAGTGGCTGGGCGGGAGGAACTACAGATACGCAGTATTTT.

This chain uses TRBV7-2 with TRBJ1-4, with a weak D call TRBD1 (5 bases). CDR3 size: 18 residues. The germline V and J ends were trimmed by 5 bases and 0 bases, with 19 bases remaining between them. Germline V gene sequence: CDR1 SGHTA, CDR2 FQGNSA. DNA for the CDR3: TGTGCCAGCAGCACAACCGGGACTCGGGTGGCAACTAATGAAAAACTGTTTTTT. This sequence encodes CASSTTGTRVATNEKLFF.

V and J are TRBV2 and TRBJ1-1; no clear D. Germline V lookup: CDR1 SNHLY, CDR2 FYNNEI. The V end lost 1 base, the J end lost 9 bases, and 12 bases lay between the germline ends. The CDR3 consists of 13 residues. CDR3 amino acids: CASSEGGIYQAFF. CDR3 nucleotides: TGTGCCAGCAGTGAAGGAGGCATTTATCAAGCTTTCTTT.